Following are 29 T cell receptor beta chains from one sample sequenced in a study of regulatory T cells in long-lasting Graves disease listed by TCRdb under 2021. Per the publication, the time point label means: newly diagnosed GD, antithyroid drugs for less than 3 months. For both TCR sequencing and RNA sequencing, RNA was extracted from PBMCs using TRIzol. Libraries came from multiplex PCR. The listed sequencing device is Illumina HiSeq 4000. iRepertoire HTBI primers and Arm-PCR amplification of CDR3 regions were used to construct TCR beta libraries. Clones were called with MiXCR by TCRdb after fastp trimmed the public reads at Q25, and only in-frame beta chains were retained. CDR3 protein duplicates are merged, each entry listing the most common genes and DNA. The sample table shows about 620,000 distinct CDR3 sequences, and 16% are seen once. In total, the top ten clones hold about 18% of the sample.

The sample was also reused in another study, on T cells in Graves' hyperthyroidism and ophthalmopathy.

The specimen was peripheral blood mononuclear cells (PBMCs), collected at new diagnosis, from a patient treated with antithyroid drugs. These receptors were collected from a woman younger than 45 with Graves disease. Donor details come from another sample of the same person, matched by shared clones.

This clonotype was found many times. The junction differs from germline at one of its ends, possibly a read error. The CDR3 sequence: CASSLGQDYGYTF. The CDR3 nucleotides read TGTGCCAGCAGTCTAGGACAGGACTATGGCTACACCTTC. The chain has TRBV5-1 and TRBJ1-2; 7 bases agree with TRBD1. Germline-derived CDR1 and CDR2 are SGHRS and YFSETQ. The CDR3 has 13 amino acids.

In its sample, this clonotype was seen a few times. Without the conserved terminal phenylalanine or tryptophan, this CDR3 likely stems from a read error. The V and J genes are TRBV27 and TRBJ1-6, with TRBD1 identical over 8 bases. CDR3 length: 16 amino acids. After removal of 2 bases from V and 2 bases from J, the junction contained 2 bases not matched to a gene. The germline V gene has CDR1 MNHEY and CDR2 SMNVEV (reference sequence). Written as DNA, the CDR3 is TGTGCCAGCAGTTTAAGGACAGGGACCTATAATTCACCCCTCCACTAT. It codes for CASSLRTGTYNSPLHY.

This clonotype was seen repeatedly, ten times or more. V usage is TRBV2 and J usage is TRBJ1-5; D is perhaps TRBD1 (5 bases). The CDR3 runs 14 residues. The V end lost 6 bases, the J end lost 7 bases, and 16 bases lay between the germline ends. Germline V CDR1 and CDR2: SNHLY, FYNNEI. The CDR3 nucleotides read TGTGCCAGCAGGGGGGTGGCTGTCGAGCAGCCCCAGCATTTT. Encoded protein: CASRGVAVEQPQHF.

The chain is built from TRBV24-1 and TRBJ1-2; weak D call: TRBD1 (6 bases). There are 12 residues in the CDR3. Trimming removed 3 bases from V and 5 bases from J, with 6 bases in between. CDR1 is KGHDR and CDR2 is SFDVKD in the germline V gene. In DNA, the CDR3 is TGTGCCACCAGTGATACAGGGTATGGCTACACCTTC. Translating it yields CATSDTGYGYTF.

This clonotype was seen a few times. The chain is built from TRBV10-3 and TRBJ2-3; 8 bases fit TRBD2. Germline loops: CDR1 ENHRY, CDR2 SYGVKD. The V and J ends lost 7 bases and 2 bases, in that order; junction bases with no gene match: 2. CDR3 length: 13 amino acids. DNA for the CDR3: TGTGCCATCACTAGCGGGTTCACAGATACGCAGTATTTT. The encoded protein is CAITSGFTDTQYF.

A remark on this clonotype: At one end, the junction sequence differs from germline, possibly due to a read error. The chain carries TRBV30 and TRBJ1-1; TRBD1 might be the D (5 bases). CDR3 length equals 13 residues. Germline V gene lookup returns CDR1 GTSNPN and CDR2 SVGIG (reference sequence). DNA of the CDR3: TGTGCCCGGAGTGTACAGGTGAACACTGAAGCTTTCTTT. It encodes CARSVQVNTEAFF.

This clonotype was counted many times. V is TRBV30 and J is TRBJ1-2; D is undetermined. The CDR3 consists of 13 residues. Germline V CDR1 and CDR2: GTSNPN, SVGIG (reference sequence). Trimming cost V 2 bases and J 0 bases, with 7 bases left between them. The CDR3 sequence: CAWSPQANYGYTF. CDR3 nucleotides: TGTGCCTGGAGTCCCCAGGCTAACTATGGCTACACCTTC.

Concerning this clonotype itself: This may be a read error: a much more frequent sequence differs by one nucleotide. This sequence joins TRBV7-2 and TRBJ2-1, with 9 nucleotides matching TRBD1. Germline values: CDR1 SGHTA, CDR2 FQGNSA. The CDR3 runs 18 residues. CDR3 region: CASGLGTGTSLFYNEQFF. The CDR3 bases are TGTGCCAGCGGCTTAGGGACAGGGACCTCACTATTTTACAATGAGCAGTTCTTC.

V and J are TRBV29-1 and TRBJ1-2; D is unresolved. The CDR3 totals 14 residues. Trimming left V 3 bases short and J 4 bases short, with 15 bases between. Looked up from germline, CDR1 is SQVTM and CDR2 is ANQGSEA. The CDR3: CSVDLFGPAYGYTF. The CDR3 nucleotides are TGCAGCGTTGATCTCTTTGGGCCGGCCTATGGCTACACCTTC.

This clonotype was counted between two and nine times. V is TRBV2 and J is TRBJ1-4, with D perhaps TRBD1 (6 bases). The germline V and J ends were trimmed by 5 bases and 0 bases, with 7 bases remaining between them. The germline CDR1 and CDR2 sequences are SNHLY and FYNNEI. The CDR3 runs 14 residues. CDR3: CASSWTATNEKLFF. DNA for the CDR3: TGTGCCAGCAGTTGGACAGCAACTAATGAAAAACTGTTTTTT.

This clonotype has ten or more counts. The rearrangement links TRBV11-2 to TRBJ2-3; 12 bases agree with TRBD2. The CDR3 has 16 amino acids. Germline V lookup: CDR1 SGHAT, CDR2 FQNNGV. Unmatched junction bases numbered 4, after V lost 4 bases and J lost 2 bases. CDR3 nucleotides: TGTGCCAGCAGCTCGGGACTAGCGGGCATCACAGATACGCAGTATTTT. This translates into CASSSGLAGITDTQYF.

Many counts were recorded for this clonotype. The chain couples TRBV27 to TRBJ1-6; D remains ambiguous. The ends were cut back, 6 bases at V and 6 bases at J, with 6 bases in the middle. The CDR3 has 12 residues. Per germline, CDR1 MNHEY and CDR2 SMNVEV (reference sequence). CDR3 region: CASSPLNSPLHF. CDR3 sequence (DNA): TGTGCCAGCAGCCCACTTAATTCACCCCTCCACTTT.

The chain has TRBV5-1 and TRBJ2-6, with 7 bases fitting TRBD2. This CDR3 has 18 residues. Germline V gene data show CDR1 as SGHRS and CDR2 as YFSETQ. After removal of 0 bases from V and 2 bases from J, the junction contained 8 bases not matched to a gene. CDR3 DNA: TGCGCCAGCAGCTTGGCCGGGCGTGCGGGGGCTGGGGCCAACGTCCTGACTTTC. Translated: CASSLAGRAGAGANVLTF.

This clonotype appeared a few times. This rearrangement joins TRBV5-1 to TRBJ1-6, with D maybe TRBD1 (6 bases). Germline CDR1 SGHRS, CDR2 YFSETQ. Trimming took off 5 bases at V and 10 bases at J, with 22 bases between the two ends. CDR3 length equals 16 residues. This CDR3 reads CASRYESGGAQSPLHF. The CDR3 DNA is TGCGCCAGCAGATACGAATCGGGGGGCGCGCAGTCACCCCTCCACTTT.

In this sample, this clonotype turned up a few times. This chain joins TRBV5-1 and TRBJ2-7, with 8 bases identical to TRBD2. V shed 4 bases, J shed 6 bases, and the junction held 12 bases outside the gene matches. Germline V lookup: CDR1 SGHRS, CDR2 YFSETQ. This CDR3 is 15 amino acids long. This CDR3 reads CASSGIAGWAGEQYF. The CDR3, as DNA: TGCGCCAGCAGCGGAATAGCGGGATGGGCCGGCGAGCAGTACTTC.

This clonotype was detected only a few times. The rearrangement links TRBV29-1 to TRBJ2-7; TRBD1 might be the D (6 bases). Germline V CDR1 and CDR2: SQVTM, ANQGSEA. V lost 6 bases to trimming and J lost 1 base, with 13 bases between them. The CDR3 covers 13 residues. The CDR3: CSVLSGQSYEQYF. The CDR3 DNA sequence: TGCAGCGTCCTAAGCGGACAGTCCTACGAGCAGTACTTC.

This clonotype was found many times. This chain connects TRBV28 to TRBJ2-7; 9 bases align to TRBD1. The V gene's germline CDR1 is MDHEN and CDR2 SYDVKM. The CDR3 contains 16 residues. After removal of 8 bases from V and 7 bases from J, the junction contained 18 bases not matched to a gene. The CDR3: CASRKGRGQGIWEQYF. The CDR3 DNA reads as TGTGCCAGCCGCAAGGGGAGGGGACAGGGAATTTGGGAGCAGTACTTC.

The table lists this clonotype with a few counts. The chain joins TRBV20-1 to TRBJ1-1; unclear D gene. CDR3 length: 12 residues. V dropped 4 bases and J dropped 0 bases, with 6 bases sitting between them. Germline values: CDR1 DFQATT, CDR2 SNEGSKA (reference sequence). In DNA form, the CDR3 reads TGCAGTGCTATACAGCTGAACACTGAAGCTTTCTTT. Its translation is CSAIQLNTEAFF.

This clonotype has more than one count but fewer than ten. J is TRBJ2-3 and V is TRBV20-1; no firm D call. The germline V and J ends were trimmed by 4 bases and 4 bases, with 6 bases remaining between them. CDR1 and CDR2 (germline): DFQATT, SNEGSKA (reference sequence). The CDR3 has 11 amino acids. CDR3 coding DNA: TGCAGTGCTAACATCGCAGATACGCAGTATTTT. This gives the protein CSANIADTQYF.

This clonotype was recorded many times. The chain recombines TRBV5-4 with TRBJ2-3; 8 nucleotides align to TRBD1. CDR3 size: 16 residues. V lost 5 bases, J lost 5 bases, and 13 bases stayed unmatched. Germline CDR1 SGHNT, CDR2 YYREEE (reference sequence). This CDR3 is CASSKTGELSLDTQYF. The CDR3 nucleotides read TGTGCCAGCAGTAAGACAGGGGAGCTTTCTCTAGATACGCAGTATTTT.

This clonotype was picked up many times. The chain employs TRBV18 and TRBJ1-1; tentatively, D is TRBD1 (5 bases). The V and J ends lost 3 bases and 4 bases respectively, with 9 bases between them. Germline V gene sequence: CDR1 KGHSH, CDR2 LQKENI. CDR3 length equals 13 residues. The CDR3 region is CASSPQGATEAFF. CDR3 coding DNA: TGTGCCAGCTCACCCCAGGGTGCCACTGAAGCTTTCTTT.

This clonotype has a handful of counts. V usage is TRBV20-1 and J usage is TRBJ2-1; 7 bases fit TRBD2. There are 15 residues in the CDR3. Looked up from germline, CDR1 is DFQATT and CDR2 is SNEGSKA (reference sequence). Trimming removed 1 base from V and 0 bases from J; junction bases left unmatched: 3. The CDR3 DNA sequence: TGCAGTGCTAGAGTGGGGACTACCTCCTACAATGAGCAGTTCTTC. Amino acids: CSARVGTTSYNEQFF.

For the CDR3, the DNA is TGTGCCAGTAGTATTAGACAGGGATCTGGAAACACCATATATTTT. Its translation is CASSIRQGSGNTIYF. V gene TRBV19 combines with J gene TRBJ1-3; 7 nucleotides agree with TRBD1. V lost 3 bases to trimming and J lost 1 base; unmatched junction nucleotides: 3. Germline V gene lookup returns CDR1 LNHDA and CDR2 SQIVND (reference sequence). The CDR3 spans 15 residues.

This clonotype was seen at least ten times. This chain uses TRBV6-2 or TRBV6-3 with TRBJ2-7; 7 nucleotides line up with TRBD1. The CDR3 loop spans 13 amino acids. The V gene's germline CDR1 is MNHEY and CDR2 SVGEGT. V gave up 8 bases and J gave up 2 bases; unmatched junction bases: 6. This chain's CDR3 is CASELGQTYEQYF. Here the CDR3 DNA reads TGTGCCAGCGAATTGGGACAGACCTACGAGCAGTACTTC.

This clonotype was observed at least ten times. The rearrangement uses TRBV2 and TRBJ1-5; D is uncertain. This CDR3 has 15 amino acids. V lost 6 bases and J 0 bases, leaving 12 bases between the germline ends. Germline V gene sequence: CDR1 SNHLY, CDR2 FYNNEI. The CDR3 DNA follows: TGTGCCAGCAGAACGGAAACAGTTAGCAATCAGCCCCAGCATTTT. Residues: CASRTETVSNQPQHF.

In this sample, this clonotype turned up many times. The chain carries TRBV11-2 and TRBJ1-2; D gene unclear. This CDR3 region has 15 residues. V was shortened by 6 bases and J by 0 bases, with 14 bases between the two germline ends. The germline CDR1 and CDR2 sequences are SGHAT and FQNNGV. DNA of the CDR3: TGTGCCAGCAGAGCGGGAGGGCGAGCTAACTATGGCTACACCTTC. As protein: CASRAGGRANYGYTF. The whole variable domain, remainder taken from reference TRBV11-2 and TRBJ1-2, is EAGVAQSPRYKIIEKRQSVAFWCNPISGHATLYWYQQILGQGPKLLIQFQNNGVVDDSQLPKDRFSAERLKGVDSTLKIQPAKLEDSAVYLCASRAGGRANYGYTFGSGTRLTVV.

This clonotype has just a few counts. This chain links TRBV15 with TRBJ2-4; weak D call: TRBD2 (5 bases). The CDR3 sequence is 12 residues long. V was trimmed by 6 bases and J by 2 bases, leaving 5 bases between them. Germline CDR1 LNHNV, CDR2 YYDKDF (reference sequence). CDR3 residues: CATRDSKNIQYF. CDR3 DNA sequence: TGTGCCACCAGGGACTCCAAAAACATTCAGTACTTC.

The V and J genes are TRBV20-1 and TRBJ2-1; D might be TRBD1 or TRBD2, each matching 5 bases. Germline V gives CDR1 DFQATT, CDR2 SNEGSKA (reference sequence). V was clipped by 4 bases and J by 5 bases, with 12 bases between them. This CDR3 spans 13 amino acids. CDR3: CSANPGAHNEQFF. In DNA form, the CDR3 reads TGCAGTGCTAACCCCGGGGCCCACAATGAGCAGTTCTTC.

The CDR3 bases are TGCAGTGCTAATCCCGGCGGGACAGATACGCAGTATTTT. The encoded protein is CSANPGGTDTQYF. This chain uses TRBV20-1 with TRBJ2-3; TRBD2 is a possible D gene (5 bases). The germline V gene has CDR1 DFQATT and CDR2 SNEGSKA (reference sequence). Trimming removed 4 bases at V and 3 bases at J, with 11 bases between. CDR3 length equals 13 residues.